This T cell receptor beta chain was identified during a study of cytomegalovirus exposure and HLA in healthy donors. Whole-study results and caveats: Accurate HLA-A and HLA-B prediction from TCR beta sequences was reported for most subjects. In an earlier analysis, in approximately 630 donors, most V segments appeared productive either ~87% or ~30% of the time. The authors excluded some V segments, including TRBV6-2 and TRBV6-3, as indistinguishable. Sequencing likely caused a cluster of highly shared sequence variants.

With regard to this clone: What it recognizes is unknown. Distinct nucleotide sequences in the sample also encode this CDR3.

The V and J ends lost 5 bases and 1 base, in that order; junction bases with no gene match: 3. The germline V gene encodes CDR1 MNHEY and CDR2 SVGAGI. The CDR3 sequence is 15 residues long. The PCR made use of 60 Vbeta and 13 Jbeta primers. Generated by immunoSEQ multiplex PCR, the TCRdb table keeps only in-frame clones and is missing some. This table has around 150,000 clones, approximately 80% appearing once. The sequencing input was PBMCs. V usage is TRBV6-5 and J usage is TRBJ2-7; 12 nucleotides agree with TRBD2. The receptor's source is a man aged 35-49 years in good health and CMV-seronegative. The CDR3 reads CASSPGLAGSYEQYF. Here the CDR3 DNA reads TGTGCCAGCAGTCCCGGACTAGCGGGGTCCTACGAGCAGTACTTC.